This T cell receptor beta chain was sequenced for a study of T cell responses to AZD1222 COVID-19 vaccine (dated by TCRdb to the early 2020s). Notes on the research overall: TCR sequencing covered approximately 230 trial participants: 200 to 220 given two doses of AZD1222 and about 26 given two doses of MenACWY control vaccine. Trial participants were enrolled into age subgroups of 18-55, 56-69 and 70-plus years, which contained 148, 28 and 57 TCR-sequenced participants, respectively.

What the authors observed across the whole study: Because no day 14 peak-response samples were available, repertoires were characterized only after the peak T cell response. A significant rise in spike-specific TCR breadth and depth was observed after two AZD1222 doses relative to day 0 and relative to MenACWY recipients. The whole spike protein was spanned by vaccine-associated CD4 TCRs, and dominant responses were seen in regions 160-218 and 743-854. Epitopes outside the regions mutated in the B.1.351 and B.1.1.7 variants were reportedly recognized by nearly half of the unique spike-specific TCRs. Most participants were white British and females outnumbered males, and the authors suggested that clonal diversity may have been underestimated. The 56-69-year group was small, and its depth increase did not reach significance, likely because of low power. Conclusions about previously exposed vaccinees are limited, since just six AZD1222 recipients were seropositive for SARS-CoV-2 at baseline.

The time point label corresponds to: about 28 days (+/-7) after the second vaccine dose. AZD1222 recipients given second doses at about 4 weeks or at about 12 weeks were pooled, since spike-specific TCR depth and breadth were not found to differ between the two schedules. Samples from vaccinated people were obtained from the UK trials COV001 and COV002, which included a single-blind randomized controlled phase 2/3 trial of AZD1222 (ChAdOx1 nCoV-19) in healthy adults. Trial participant PBMC samples were collected at day 0 and day 28 after the second dose for TCRbeta chain sequencing. The CDR3 regions of human TCRbeta chains were subjected to immunosequencing. In the paper's pipeline: Repertoire TCRs were matched against a reference library of SARS-CoV-2-specific TCRs generated with the MIRA antigen-specificity platform. Breadth meant the fraction of unique TCRs that were SARS-CoV-2-associated, whereas depth meant the fraction of total T cells that were SARS-CoV-2-associated. Using the MIRA data, each spike-specific TCR was assigned both to the spike region to which the TCR was reactive and to a CD4 or CD8 class. Log10-transformed breadth and depth values were compared by one-way ANOVA with Sidak's multiple comparisons tests. The immuneACCESS repertoire file appears here via TCRdb, limited to in-frame rearrangements. These files lack a portion of the clones; in checked studies, under half of the deficit traces to unresolved V genes, and the cause of the others is not known. V, J and clone size are taken as reported in that table, and D and trimming were inferred from the DNA itself. This sample comprises tens of thousands of clones, roughly 85% of them detected only once. Clones ranked in the top ten supply roughly 10% of the sample.

To note about this clone: Its binding antigen is unknown. No base quality information exists; no much larger clone differs at one position.

This material consisted of peripheral blood, taken 28 days after the second AZD1222 dose. The TCR was taken from an adult who received the AZD1222 COVID-19 vaccine.

CDR3 reads: CASSLSFKRETQYF. The sequenced DNA is TGCGCCAGCAGCTTAAGCTTCAAAAGGGAGACCCAGTACTTC. The V gene is TRBV5-1 and the J gene is TRBJ2-5; too little of a D gene remains to name it. The germline V gene yields SGHRS for CDR1 and YFSETQ for CDR2. The CDR3 holds 14 amino acids from the cysteine to the phenylalanine. Kept here is only the CDR3 DNA, which spans 42 bases and is read in frame from base 1. Trimming at the junction amounts to 2 bases on V and 5 bases on J, and the germline ends lie 13 bases apart.